This T cell receptor (beta chain) was recorded in a study of shared clonotypes between healthy human individuals. The table came from immunoSEQ multiplex PCR; TCRdb's copy has only in-frame clones and leaves some out. The sample shows some 690,000 clones, 90% of them seen only once. Broader study findings: Non-shared clonotypes showed lower generation probabilities than clonotypes common to all four donors. Sampling included only blood; tissue repertoires likely differ.

This clone has a handful of counts. The antigen is not known. This CDR3 contains 14 residues. CDR1 MNHEY and CDR2 SMNVEV come from the germline V gene (reference sequence). V lost 2 bases, J lost 7 bases, and 11 bases lay in between. The V call is TRBV27, the J call TRBJ2-2, with a tentative D call TRBD2 (6 bases). The origin of this receptor is a man between 18 and 35 years old in good health. Some clones in this sample may be carry-over from other donors' samples. The sample was memory CD8+ T cells from PBMCs. Subset given: CD45RO+ cells pooled with CCR7-negative TemRA cells. The chain's CDR3 is CASSLGGVFGELFF. The CDR3 DNA reads as TGTGCCAGCAGTTTAGGCGGGGTTTTCGGGGAGCTGTTTTTT.